This note documents a single T cell receptor (beta chain) sequence. The antigen is undetermined. Germline V gene lookup returns CDR1 MNHEY and CDR2 SMNVEV (reference sequence). This CDR3 has 17 residues. Germline trimming cut 3 bases from V and 0 bases from J; bases unmatched to any gene: 10. Repertoires were generated with immunoSEQ multiplex PCR, while TCRdb's copy carries only in-frame clones and drops some. The repertoire holds about 30,000 clones, with 90% to 95% as singletons. This sample is part of a study of OX40 agonist ivuxolimab in advanced cancers. General study findings and limits: Near-lowest levels of clonal expansion characterized partial responders at 0.1-3.0 mg/kg. CD8+ T cells showed, on average, more clonal expansion than CD4+ cells. Undetermined was the antigen specificity of the expanded peripheral T cells.

The source was CD4+ or CD8+ T cells sorted from blood, collected in a trial of the OX40 agonist ivuxolimab. The receptor comes from an adult with an advanced solid tumor such as melanoma, head and neck, liver or kidney cancer. The genes are TRBV27 and TRBJ1-1, with 7 bases that match TRBD1. CDR3 sequence: CASSFSGGEGMNTEAFF. The CDR3 coding sequence is TGTGCCAGCAGTTTTTCAGGGGGGGAGGGCATGAACACTGAAGCTTTCTTT.